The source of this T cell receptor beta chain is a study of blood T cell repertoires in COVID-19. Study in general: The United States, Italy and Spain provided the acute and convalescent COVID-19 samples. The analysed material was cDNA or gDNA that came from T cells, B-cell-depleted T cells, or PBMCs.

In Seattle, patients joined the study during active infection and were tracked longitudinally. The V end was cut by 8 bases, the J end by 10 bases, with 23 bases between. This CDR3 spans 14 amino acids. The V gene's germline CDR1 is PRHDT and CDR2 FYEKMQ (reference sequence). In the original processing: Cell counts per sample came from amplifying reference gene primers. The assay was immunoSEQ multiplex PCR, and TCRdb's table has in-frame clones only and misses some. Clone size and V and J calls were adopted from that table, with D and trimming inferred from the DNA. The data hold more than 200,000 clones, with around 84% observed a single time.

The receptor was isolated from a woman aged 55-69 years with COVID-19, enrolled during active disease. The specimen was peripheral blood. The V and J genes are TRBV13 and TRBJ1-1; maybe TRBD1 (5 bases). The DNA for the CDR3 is TGTGCCAGCCGCATATCAGGGTGGTTGGCCGGAGCTTTCTTT. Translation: CASRISGWLAGAFF.